This T cell receptor beta chain was profiled in a study of blood T cell repertoires in COVID-19. For the study at large: The United States, Italy and Spain provided the acute and convalescent COVID-19 samples.

Followed longitudinally, the Seattle patients had been enrolled during active infection. Method: immunoSEQ multiplex PCR; TCRdb's copy keeps in-frame clones and lacks some. This repertoire shows around 150,000 clones, around nine tenths found once; its top ten account for approximately 10%. J was trimmed by 3 bases and V by 0 bases; bases with no gene match: 8. This CDR3 contains 17 residues. Germline V gene lookup returns CDR1 SGHRS and CDR2 YFSETQ. Material for sequencing was peripheral blood. The genes are TRBV5-1 and TRBJ1-4, with 7 positions matching TRBD1. The receptor was isolated from a woman in her sixties or seventies with COVID-19, enrolled during active disease. The CDR3 protein is CASSLGGGGEANEKLFF. CDR3 nucleotides: TGCGCCAGCAGCTTGGGAGGAGGGGGCGAGGCTAATGAAAAACTGTTTTTT.